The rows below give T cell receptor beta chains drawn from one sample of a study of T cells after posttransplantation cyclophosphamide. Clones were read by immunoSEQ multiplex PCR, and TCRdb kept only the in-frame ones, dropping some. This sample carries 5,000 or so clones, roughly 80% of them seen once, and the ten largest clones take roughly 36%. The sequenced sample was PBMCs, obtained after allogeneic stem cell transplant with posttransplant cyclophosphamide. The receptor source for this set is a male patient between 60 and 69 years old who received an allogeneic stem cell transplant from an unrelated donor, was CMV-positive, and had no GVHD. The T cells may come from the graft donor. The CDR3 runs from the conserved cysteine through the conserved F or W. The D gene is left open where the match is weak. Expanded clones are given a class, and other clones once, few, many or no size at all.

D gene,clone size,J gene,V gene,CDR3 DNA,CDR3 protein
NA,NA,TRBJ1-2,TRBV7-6,TGTGCCAGCAGCTTAGTGACCAGGAACAAATACTATGGCTACACCTTC,CASSLVTRNKYYGYTF
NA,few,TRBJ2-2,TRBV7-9,TGTGCCAGCAGCTTAGAGAGGACCGGGGAGCTGTTTTTT,CASSLERTGELFF
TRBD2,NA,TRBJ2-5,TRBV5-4,TGTGCCAGCAGCCCCCAACTAGCGGGGGCCCAAGAGACCCAGTACTTC,CASSPQLAGAQETQYF
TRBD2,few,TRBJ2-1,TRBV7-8,TGTGCCAGCAGCACCAGTACTAGCGTGGGCGGGCACAATGAGCAGTTCTTC,CASSTSTSVGGHNEQFF
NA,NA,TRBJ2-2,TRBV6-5,TGTGCCAGCAGTTACTCTCTGACCGGGGAGCTGTTTTTT,CASSYSLTGELFF
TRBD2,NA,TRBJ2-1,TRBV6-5,TGTGCCAGCAAACTAGCGGGAGGTTTGTCAGAGCAGTTCTTC,CASKLAGGLSEQFF
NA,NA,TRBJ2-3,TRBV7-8,TGTGCCAGCAGCCCCAAACTAGTAAGCACAGATACGCAGTATTTT,CASSPKLVSTDTQYF
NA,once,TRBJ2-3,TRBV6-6,TGTGCCAGCAGTGGAGGCACAGATACGCAGTATTTT,CASSGGTDTQYF
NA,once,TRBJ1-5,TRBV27,TGTGCCAGCAGTTTATCCATAGCTAACTATCAGCCCCAGCATTTT,CASSLSIANYQPQHF
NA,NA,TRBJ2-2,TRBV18,TGTGCCAGCTCACCGAGCGAGGCCACGAACACCGGGGAGCTGTTTTTT,CASSPSEATNTGELFF
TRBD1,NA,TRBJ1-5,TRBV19,TGTGCCAGTAGTATAGAAAACAGGGGAGGCGGCGGGCAGCCCCAGCATTTT,CASSIENRGGGGQPQHF
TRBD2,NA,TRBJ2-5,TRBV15,TGTGCCACCAGCAGAGATCGTGGAAGCGGGGGTGGGGAGACCCAGTACTTC,CATSRDRGSGGGETQYF
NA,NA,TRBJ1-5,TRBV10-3,TGTGCCATCAGCCCTTCCGGGGGGAATCAGCCCCAGCATTTT,CAISPSGGNQPQHF
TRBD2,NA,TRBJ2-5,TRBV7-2,TGTGCCAGCAGCCCGCCGGGACTAGCGCGGCAAGAGACCCAGTACTTC,CASSPPGLARQETQYF
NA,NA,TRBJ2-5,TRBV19,TGTGCCAGCGGGGGATTCGGGGGAGAGACCCAGTACTTC,CASGGFGGETQYF
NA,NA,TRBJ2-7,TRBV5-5,TGTGCCAGCAGCTTGGGGCCCGGACAGACTTACGAGCAGTACTTC,CASSLGPGQTYEQYF
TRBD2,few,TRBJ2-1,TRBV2,TGTGCCAGCAGTCCCGGGGGGAGCTCCTACAATGAGCAGTTCTTC,CASSPGGSSYNEQFF
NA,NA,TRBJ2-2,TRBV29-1,TGCAGCGTTAGTAGCGCCGGGGAGCTGTTTTTT,CSVSSAGELFF
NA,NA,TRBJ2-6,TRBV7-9,TGTGCCAGCAGCCCCCACAGCTCTGGGGCCAACGTCCTGACTTTC,CASSPHSSGANVLTF
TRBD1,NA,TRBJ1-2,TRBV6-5,TGTGCCAGCAGTAGAGGACAGGGCCTGTTTGATGGCTACACCTTC,CASSRGQGLFDGYTF
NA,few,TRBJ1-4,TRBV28,TGTGCCAGCAGGGCGGGGGGTTATGAAAAACTGTTTTTT,CASRAGGYEKLFF
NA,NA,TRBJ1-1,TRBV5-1,TGCGCCAGCAGCTTACAGGGAGACACTGAAGCTTTCTTT,CASSLQGDTEAFF
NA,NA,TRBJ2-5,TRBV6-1,TGTGCCAGCAGCTCCGACAGAGTCCGGGAGACCCAGTACTTC,CASSSDRVRETQYF
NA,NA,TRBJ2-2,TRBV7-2,TGTGCCAGCAGCTTTTCGGCGAACACCGGGGAGCTGTTTTTT,CASSFSANTGELFF
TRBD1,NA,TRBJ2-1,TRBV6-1,TGTGCCAGCAGTGAAGCCCTCCTAGGTAGGACAGGGACTTCGGGTGAGCAGTTCTTC,CASSEALLGRTGTSGEQFF
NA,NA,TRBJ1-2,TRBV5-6,TGTGCCAGCAGCCCGGACTTTCCACCTCCTGGCTACACCTTC,CASSPDFPPPGYTF
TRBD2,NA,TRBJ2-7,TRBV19,TGTGCCAGTAGGGGAGTAGCGGGGGAACCGATCAGCACCTACGAGCAGTACTTC,CASRGVAGEPISTYEQYF
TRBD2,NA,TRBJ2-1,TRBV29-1,TGCAGCGTTGGGGGGACTAGCGGGATTATGGATGAGCAGTTCTTC,CSVGGTSGIMDEQFF
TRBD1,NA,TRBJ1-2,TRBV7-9,TGTGCCAGCAGCTGGGACAGCTATGGCTACACCTTC,CASSWDSYGYTF
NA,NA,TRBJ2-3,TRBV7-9,TGTGCCAGCAGCTTCTCCCGGGGGAATCCTAGCACAGATACGCAGTATTTT,CASSFSRGNPSTDTQYF
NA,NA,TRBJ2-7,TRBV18,TGTGCCAGCTCACCGACTAGCTACGAGCAGTACTTC,CASSPTSYEQYF
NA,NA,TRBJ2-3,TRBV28,TGTGCCAGCAGTTTAAACCTGGACAGCCTGATTAGCACAGATACGCAGTATTTT,CASSLNLDSLISTDTQYF
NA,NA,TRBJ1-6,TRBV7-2,TGTGCCAGCAGCTTAACTTTTGGGGGGGACTATAATTCACCCCTCCACTTT,CASSLTFGGDYNSPLHF
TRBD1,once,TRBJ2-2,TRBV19,TGTGCCAGTAGTGGGGACAGGGATACCGGGGAGCTGTTTTTT,CASSGDRDTGELFF
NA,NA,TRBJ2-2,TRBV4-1,TGCGCCAGCAGCCAAGCCGACCGGGTGGCCGGGGAGCTGTTTTTT,CASSQADRVAGELFF
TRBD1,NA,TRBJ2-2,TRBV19,TGTGCCAGTAGTTGGGACAGCCCCACCGGGGAGCTGTTTTTT,CASSWDSPTGELFF
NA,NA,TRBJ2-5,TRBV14,TGTGCCAGCAGCGCTAAGGGGGTGACCCAGTACTTC,CASSAKGVTQYF
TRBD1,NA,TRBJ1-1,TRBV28,TGTGCCAGCAGTTTTCCAGGAGGGGGCAGGGCTGAAGCTTTCTTT,CASSFPGGGRAEAFF
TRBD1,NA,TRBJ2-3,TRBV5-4,TGTGCCAGCAGCTCCCCGGGACAGGGCACAGATACGCAGTATTTT,CASSSPGQGTDTQYF
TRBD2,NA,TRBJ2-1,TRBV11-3,TGTGCCAGCAGCTTGGGGACTAGCAGAAACAATGAGCAGTTCTTC,CASSLGTSRNNEQFF